Listed below are T cell receptor beta chains from one sample, sequenced in a study of cytomegalovirus exposure and HLA in healthy donors. Libraries were prepared by immunoSEQ multiplex PCR; TCRdb keeps only in-frame clonotypes and omits some of them. The sample has some 110,000 clones, 88% seen once; the top ten hold about 4.4%. The material sequenced was PBMCs. The origin of the receptors is a man between 18 and 35 years old in good health and CMV-seropositive. The CDR3 runs from the conserved cysteine through the conserved F or W. D genes are given only for firm matches. The size of a clone is reported for some rows only, either as once, few or many, or as a class for expanded clones.

V	D	size	J	DNA	CDR3
TRBV4-1	NA	NA	TRBJ1-4	TGCGCCAGCAGACCAGGGCCCAAAGGGGCCCATGGTGAAAAACTGTTTTTT	CASRPGPKGAHGEKLFF
TRBV6-1	NA	NA	TRBJ2-1	TGTGCCAGCAGTGAACACAGGGAGGGCAATGAGCAGTTCTTC	CASSEHREGNEQFF
TRBV9	TRBD2	NA	TRBJ2-1	TGTGCCAGCAGCGTAGTGGCTAGCGGGGGTTACAATGAGCAGTTCTTC	CASSVVASGGYNEQFF
TRBV5-1	NA	NA	TRBJ1-2	TGCGCCAGCAGCTTGGCCCCAAGACAGCCCAATAACTATGGCTACACCTTC	CASSLAPRQPNNYGYTF
TRBV10-3	TRBD2	NA	TRBJ2-2	TGTGCCATCAGTGTGGGCGGGGGATCGGCCGGGGAGCTGTTTTTT	CAISVGGGSAGELFF
TRBV7-6	NA	NA	TRBJ2-7	TGTGCCAGCAGTTTGGCCCGCGGGGGCTCCACCTACGAGCAGTACTTC	CASSLARGGSTYEQYF
TRBV2	TRBD1	NA	TRBJ1-1	TGTGCCAGCTACGGAGGGACAGGGGTCACTGAAGCTTTCTTT	CASYGGTGVTEAFF
TRBV7-6	NA	NA	TRBJ2-7	TGTGCCAGCAGCCCGCCCGGGGTATCCTACGAGCAGTACTTC	CASSPPGVSYEQYF
TRBV6-6	NA	NA	TRBJ2-2	TGTGCCAGCAGTCAGGGAACCGGGGAGCTGTTTTTT	CASSQGTGELFF
TRBV10-1	NA	few	TRBJ2-3	TGCGCCAGCAGTGGCCGGGTAGAGGCAGATACGCAGTATTTT	CASSGRVEADTQYF
TRBV5-6	TRBD1	NA	TRBJ2-6	TGTGCCAGCGCAGGCCCGGGACAGGGAAAATCTGGGGCCAACGTCCTGACTTTC	CASAGPGQGKSGANVLTF
TRBV4-1	NA	NA	TRBJ2-2	TGCGCCAGCAGCCAGCTAGGGGCCATCGGGGAGCTGTTTTTT	CASSQLGAIGELFF
TRBV2	NA	few	TRBJ2-7	TGTGCCAGCAGTCAAAGCCCCCTACAGGGATGGGAGCAGTACTTC	CASSQSPLQGWEQYF
TRBV30	TRBD2	NA	TRBJ2-2	TGTGCCTGGAGGCGGGGGACCAGCACCGGGGAGCTGTTTTTT	CAWRRGTSTGELFF
TRBV19	TRBD1	NA	TRBJ2-7	TGTGCCAGTAGTATTGGGACAGGCGAGCAGTACTTC	CASSIGTGEQYF
TRBV6-5	NA	NA	TRBJ1-4	TGTGCCAGCAGCGACAGTTACGAAAAACTGTTTTTT	CASSDSYEKLFF
TRBV2	NA	NA	TRBJ1-6	TGTGCCAGCAGTGAACAGGAGGGTTCACCCCTCCACTTT	CASSEQEGSPLHF
TRBV5-4	TRBD1	NA	TRBJ2-2	TGTGCCAGCAGCTTTCCAGGGGGGAACACCGGGGAGCTGTTTTTT	CASSFPGGNTGELFF
TRBV11-2	NA	NA	TRBJ1-1	TGTGCCAGCGGACTACGGAGCACTGAAGCTTTCTTT	CASGLRSTEAFF
TRBV4-3	NA	NA	TRBJ1-6	TGCGCCAGCAGCCCAATCCAGGCTTCACCCCTCCACTTT	CASSPIQASPLHF
TRBV27	NA	NA	TRBJ1-2	TGTGCCAGCAGTTTATCTCCCTCTGGACATAACTATGGCTACACCTTC	CASSLSPSGHNYGYTF
TRBV10-1	NA	few	TRBJ2-7	TGCGCCAGCAGTGAGACCGGGACTCCCTCAGGGGAGCAGTACTTC	CASSETGTPSGEQYF
TRBV7-9	NA	NA	TRBJ2-1	TGTGCCAGCAGCTCCGCAGGGGACGGGAATGAGCAGTTCTTC	CASSSAGDGNEQFF
TRBV28	TRBD1	once	TRBJ1-6	TGTGCCAGCAGCCTACTGGGACAGAAGAATTCACCCCTCCACTTT	CASSLLGQKNSPLHF
TRBV7-2	TRBD1	NA	TRBJ1-4	TGTGCCAGCAGCCTCCGGGGCCAGGGGGATGAAAAACTGTTTTTT	CASSLRGQGDEKLFF
TRBV5-4	TRBD2	NA	TRBJ2-1	TGTGCCAGCAGGTCCGGGACTAGCGGGGGCAATGAGCAGTTCTTC	CASRSGTSGGNEQFF
TRBV6-1	NA	NA	TRBJ2-5	TGTGCCAGCAGTGAATCAGAGGGATGGGAGACCCAGTACTTC	CASSESEGWETQYF
TRBV4-3	TRBD1	few	TRBJ1-4	TGCGCCAGCAGCCGCGTTGTGGGACAGGGGGGGTCAACTAATGAAAAACTGTTTTTT	CASSRVVGQGGSTNEKLFF
TRBV10-2	NA	NA	TRBJ2-7	TGCGCCAGCAGCCGCGCGGGGGCGTGGGAGCAGTACTTC	CASSRAGAWEQYF
TRBV28	NA	NA	TRBJ2-7	TGTGCCACCCGCCCGCGGGGGCTCTACGAGCAGTACTTC	CATRPRGLYEQYF
TRBV7-2	TRBD1	NA	TRBJ1-1	TGTGCCAGCGGACTAAAGACAGGGATGAACACTGAAGCTTTCTTT	CASGLKTGMNTEAFF
TRBV2	NA	NA	TRBJ2-5	TGTGCCAGCGCGGAGGGTCAAGAGACCCAGTACTTC	CASAEGQETQYF
TRBV5-8	TRBD2	NA	TRBJ2-7	TGTGCCAGCAGCTTGGGAGAACTAGCGGGGGACGCCTCCTACGAGCAGTACTTC	CASSLGELAGDASYEQYF
TRBV28	NA	NA	TRBJ1-5	TGTGCCAGCAGTTTAGCAGGGCGCAATCAGCCCCAGCATTTT	CASSLAGRNQPQHF
TRBV9	NA	NA	TRBJ1-3	TGTGCCAGCAGCTTACGCGGAGAAGGACTCAACACCATATATTTT	CASSLRGEGLNTIYF
TRBV7-6	TRBD1	NA	TRBJ1-1	TGTGCCAGCCGCGGACAGGGGGCTGGAGAAGCTTTCTTT	CASRGQGAGEAFF
TRBV28	TRBD1	NA	TRBJ1-5	TGTGCCAGCACCCAACAGGGGTTCTTTCATCAGCCCCAGCATTTT	CASTQQGFFHQPQHF
TRBV5-4	TRBD1	NA	TRBJ2-2	TGTGCCAGCAGCTTGGGTGGACAGGGTGGCACCGGGGAGCTGTTTTTT	CASSLGGQGGTGELFF
TRBV30	NA	NA	TRBJ2-3	TGTGCCTGGAGTGTTAAAGGGGCGGTTGATACGCAGTATTTT	CAWSVKGAVDTQYF
TRBV27	TRBD2	NA	TRBJ2-3	TGTGCCAGCAGTTTACTAGCGGGGGGGCCGAAAGATACGCAGTATTTT	CASSLLAGGPKDTQYF
TRBV19	NA	NA	TRBJ1-6	TGTGCCAGTAGTATTCACGCAGCGGGGTCCTACTATAATTCACCCCTCCACTTT	CASSIHAAGSYYNSPLHF
TRBV7-2	NA	once	TRBJ1-3	TGTGCCAGCAGCTTAAAGGGGGGGTTGGCGGGGCGCGGAAACACCATATATTTT	CASSLKGGLAGRGNTIYF
TRBV5-6	NA	NA	TRBJ1-3	TGTGCCAGCAGCTTGGTCCCCCGTGGGGACACTGGAAACACCATATATTTT	CASSLVPRGDTGNTIYF
TRBV30	TRBD2	NA	TRBJ2-5	TGTGCCTGGAGTGTAGGACTAGCGGAAGAGACCCAGTACTTC	CAWSVGLAEETQYF
TRBV10-3	NA	NA	TRBJ2-2	TGTGCCATCAGGTCGGGACTCACGAACACCGGGGAGCTGTTTTTT	CAIRSGLTNTGELFF
TRBV10-2	NA	NA	TRBJ1-1	TGCGCCAGCACTAGGGGCAGGGCTGAAGCTTTCTTT	CASTRGRAEAFF